A single sample is the source of the 25 T cell receptor beta chains below, sequenced in a study of molecular identifiers for immune sequencing clone quantification. TCRdb recomputed calls from the PCR reads with MiXCR, one row per CDR3 protein. The sample carries about 320,000 distinct CDR3 sequences, about 22% recorded once. The sequenced sample consisted of naive CD8+ T cells from blood, with Jurkat cell RNA spiked in. Subset meaning: FACS-sorted CD8+CD4-CCR7+CD45RA+ naive T cells. These receptors were obtained from a human donor in good health. Some libraries in this study had Jurkat cell RNA spiked in.

V usage is TRBV10-3 and J usage is TRBJ2-1; TRBD2 matches at 12 bases. This CDR3 has 14 amino acids. Trimming cost V 4 bases and J 10 bases; bases outside gene matches: 5. Germline values: CDR1 ENHRY, CDR2 SYGVKD. The CDR3 loop reads CAISAGTSGPEQFF. The CDR3 DNA sequence: TGTGCCATCAGTGCAGGGACTAGCGGGCCAGAGCAGTTCTTC.

The genes are TRBV27 and TRBJ2-7, with 11 positions matching TRBD1. Trimming cost V 6 bases and J 5 bases; bases outside gene matches: 6. This CDR3 spans 14 amino acids. CDR1 MNHEY and CDR2 SMNVEV come from the germline V gene (reference sequence). CDR3 amino acids: CASRDWTGGHEQYF. In DNA form, the CDR3 reads TGTGCCAGCAGAGACTGGACAGGGGGCCACGAGCAGTACTTC.

This clonotype was observed at least ten times. J is TRBJ2-4 and V is TRBV13; D gene ambiguous. Germline CDR1 is PRHDT and CDR2 is FYEKMQ (reference sequence). The V end lost 1 base, the J end lost 4 bases, and 8 bases lay between the germline ends. This CDR3 spans 14 amino acids. CDR3 sequence (DNA): TGTGCCAGCAGCTTAGACAGTGAGAAAAACATTCAGTACTTC. Its translation is CASSLDSEKNIQYF.

This clonotype occurred many times. The chain joins TRBV4-3 to TRBJ2-3; D is unclear. Trimming removed 2 bases from V and 6 bases from J, with 6 bases in between. This CDR3 is built from 12 residues. Germline V gives CDR1 LGHNA, CDR2 YSLEER. The CDR3 nucleotides read TGCGCCAGCAGCCAATCGGCCGATACGCAGTATTTT. It yields the protein CASSQSADTQYF.

For this clonotype: A much larger clone sits a single nucleotide away, making a read error possible. The V and J genes are TRBV6-2 or TRBV6-3 and TRBJ1-5, with D hard to call. The CDR3 covers 15 residues. Germline CDR1 is MNHEY and CDR2 is SVGEGT. Trimming stripped 4 bases from V and 2 bases from J, with 12 bases between. CDR3 nucleotides: TGTGCCAGCAGTTGCAGCCCCGGCGGCAATCAGCCCCAGCATTTT. This encodes CASSCSPGGNQPQHF.

This clonotype came up many times. The chain uses TRBV18 and TRBJ2-7; TRBD2 matches 9 bases. In germline, CDR1 is KGHSH, CDR2 LQKENI. This CDR3 contains 16 residues. The junction had 13 bases not matched to a gene; V was cut back by 6 bases and J by 4 bases. The CDR3 reads CASSHTPETSGYEQYF. The CDR3, as DNA: TGTGCCAGCTCTCACACCCCCGAGACTAGCGGTTACGAGCAGTACTTC.

This clonotype came up once. The gene calls are TRBV20-1 and TRBJ2-1, with 8 bases identical to TRBD2. Trimming cost V 0 bases and J 4 bases; bases outside gene matches: 8. CDR1 and CDR2 (germline): DFQATT, SNEGSKA (reference sequence). This CDR3 region has 16 residues. CDR3 protein: CSARDSLAGRYNEQFF. As DNA, the CDR3 is TGCAGTGCTAGAGATTCTCTAGCGGGTCGGTACAATGAGCAGTTCTTC.

In its sample, this clonotype was seen many times. This chain joins TRBV5-4 and TRBJ2-7; D may be TRBD1 or TRBD2 (6 bases each). CDR1 is SGHNT, CDR2 YYREEE, per germline (reference sequence). This CDR3 spans 13 amino acids. Trimming removed 1 base at V and 5 bases at J, with 10 bases between. CDR3 nucleotides: TGTGCCAGCAGCTTGAGGGGGGCCGACGAGCAGTACTTC. It yields the protein CASSLRGADEQYF.

On this clonotype: A much larger clone is a single base away; this may be a read error. The chain carries TRBV19 and TRBJ1-5; D may be TRBD1 (6 bases). Per the germline V gene, CDR1 is LNHDA and CDR2 is SQIVND (reference sequence). This CDR3 spans 15 amino acids. This chain's CDR3 is CASSMDSYSNHPQHF. The DNA of the CDR3 is TGTGCCAGTAGTATGGACAGTTATAGCAATCATCCCCAGCATTTT.

In regard to this clonotype: This could be a read error, since a much larger clone is one nucleotide away. The chain recombines TRBV5-1 with TRBJ2-3; 14 nucleotides align to TRBD2. The CDR3 totals 18 residues. In germline, CDR1 is SGHRS, CDR2 YFSETQ. In DNA, the CDR3 is TGCGTCAGCAGCCTTCGACTAGCGGGAGGGCCTATGACAGATACGCAGTATTTT. Encoded protein: CVSSLRLAGGPMTDTQYF.

This clonotype was detected many times. The chain recombines TRBV5-4 with TRBJ2-5, with TRBD2 identical over 9 bases. CDR3 length equals 15 residues. The ends lost 3 bases at V and 5 bases at J; junction bases unmatched: 8. Germline loops: CDR1 SGHNT, CDR2 YYREEE (reference sequence). CDR3 loop: CASSSSGTSYETQYF. The DNA of the CDR3 is TGTGCCAGCAGCTCCTCCGGGACTAGCTATGAGACCCAGTACTTC.

The chain uses TRBV20-1 and TRBJ2-7; D may be TRBD2 (7 bases). CDR3 length: 16 residues. Germline V lookup: CDR1 DFQATT, CDR2 SNEGSKA (reference sequence). V was trimmed by 3 bases and J by 2 bases, leaving 20 bases between them. Here the CDR3 reads CSASSVREEGAYEQYF. For the CDR3, the DNA is TGCAGTGCTAGCTCGGTTCGGGAGGAGGGGGCCTACGAGCAGTACTTC.

This clonotype has just a few counts. The chain uses TRBV11-3 and TRBJ2-3, with 12 nucleotides matching TRBD2. The germline CDR1 and CDR2 sequences are SGHNT and YENEEA. The J segment lost 0 bases and the V segment lost 5 bases, leaving 6 bases of the junction unmatched. This CDR3 contains 17 residues. The CDR3: CASSPRTSGVSTDTQYF. Here the CDR3 DNA reads TGTGCCAGCAGCCCCCGGACTAGCGGGGTGAGCACAGATACGCAGTATTTT.

This CDR3 reads CAISEGSGYGQPQHF. In DNA, the CDR3 is TGTGCCATCAGTGAGGGGTCAGGGTACGGTCAGCCCCAGCATTTT. V is TRBV10-3 and J is TRBJ1-5; perhaps TRBD1 as D (5 bases). Germline values: CDR1 ENHRY, CDR2 SYGVKD. The CDR3 length is 15 residues. Deletions cut 2 bases from V and 6 bases from J, with 14 bases between.

This clonotype was found many times. The DNA for the CDR3 is TGTGCCAGCAGCTTGGTTAAGGGGTCCTACGAGCAGTACTTC. It yields the protein CASSLVKGSYEQYF. The V call is TRBV5-5, the J call TRBJ2-7; tentatively, D is TRBD1 (5 bases). Between the trimmed V and J ends, which lost 0 bases and 1 base, there was a span of 8 bases. The CDR3 is 14 residues long. Germline assignment: CDR1 SGHKS and CDR2 YYEKEE (reference sequence).

The sample holds many counts of this clonotype. The V call is TRBV2, the J call TRBJ1-1; weak D call: TRBD1 (6 bases). The germline CDR1 and CDR2 sequences are SNHLY and FYNNEI. Between the trimmed V and J ends, which lost 6 bases and 5 bases, there was a span of 13 bases. CDR3 length equals 13 residues. CDR3 bases: TGTGCCAGCAGAGGGCAGGGGTGGACTGAAGCTTTCTTT. Its protein product is CASRGQGWTEAFF.

The genes are TRBV30 and TRBJ1-2, with a possible D match to TRBD1 (6 bases). CDR3 length equals 18 residues. CDR1 is GTSNPN and CDR2 is SVGIG in the germline V gene (reference sequence). Trimming removed 3 bases from V and 4 bases from J, with 27 bases in between. This CDR3 reads CAWSLRGGANLLVYGYTF. CDR3 nucleotides: TGTGCCTGGAGCCTACGTGGGGGCGCAAACCTACTGGTCTATGGCTACACCTTC.

In its sample, this clonotype was seen many times. The V gene is TRBV11-2, the J gene TRBJ2-2; 8 nucleotides match TRBD2. V lost 4 bases and J lost 1; bases outside the gene matches: 17. CDR1 and CDR2 (germline): SGHAT, FQNNGV. CDR3 size: 20 residues. The chain's CDR3 is CASSSIPLLLADKNTGELFF. In DNA form, the CDR3 reads TGTGCCAGCAGCTCCATCCCCCTCCTACTAGCGGACAAGAACACCGGGGAGCTGTTTTTT. Full variable domain (outside the CDR3, taken from reference TRBV11-2 and TRBJ2-2): EAGVAQSPRYKIIEKRQSVAFWCNPISGHATLYWYQQILGQGPKLLIQFQNNGVVDDSQLPKDRFSAERLKGVDSTLKIQPAKLEDSAVYLCASSSIPLLLADKNTGELFFGEGSRLTVL.

This clonotype was found many times. The chain couples TRBV6-5 to TRBJ2-7; 10 bases line up with TRBD1. Germline-derived CDR1 and CDR2 are MNHEY and SVGAGI. This CDR3 is built from 13 residues. V shed 8 bases, J shed 5 bases, and the junction held 6 bases outside the gene matches. The CDR3 loop is CASGGQGYDEQYF. The DNA for the CDR3 is TGTGCCAGCGGGGGACAGGGGTACGACGAGCAGTACTTC.

The V gene is TRBV9, the J gene TRBJ2-3, with TRBD2 matching over 7 bases. Trimming cost V 0 bases and J 0 bases; bases outside gene matches: 4. This CDR3 is 16 amino acids long. Germline CDR1 reads SGDLS; CDR2 reads YYNGEE. The chain's CDR3 is CASSVGAGPSTDTQYF. CDR3 in DNA: TGTGCCAGCAGCGTAGGAGCGGGGCCCAGCACAGATACGCAGTATTTT. Full variable domain (rest looked up from reference TRBV9 and TRBJ2-3): DSGVTQTPKHLITATGQRVTLRCSPRSGDLSVYWYQQSLDQGLQFLIQYYNGEERAKGNILERFSAQQFPDLHSELNLSSLELGDSALYFCASSVGAGPSTDTQYFGPGTRLTVL.

Notes on this clonotype: A much larger clone is a single base away; this may be a read error. The CDR3 DNA follows: TGTGCCAGCAGCCCTGGGCTAGCGGGAGCCCACAATGAGCAGTTCTTC. Amino acids: CASSPGLAGAHNEQFF. This rearrangement joins TRBV6-5 to TRBJ2-1; 10 bases agree with TRBD2. Germline CDR1 MNHEY, CDR2 SVGAGI. J gave up 5 bases and V 6 bases, and 10 bases lay outside the gene matches. CDR3 length: 16 amino acids.

On this clonotype itself: This may come from a read error, since a much larger clone is one base off. This chain links TRBV20-1 with TRBJ2-7; 10 bases map to TRBD2. The V and J ends lost 0 bases and 6 bases, in that order; junction bases with no gene match: 8. CDR3 size: 15 residues. Germline V gene sequence: CDR1 DFQATT, CDR2 SNEGSKA (reference sequence). CDR3 sequence reads: CSARDLASGSCEQYF. DNA of the CDR3: TGCAGTGCTAGAGATCTAGCTAGCGGGAGCTGCGAGCAGTACTTC.

This clonotype was picked up a small number of times. This chain joins TRBV4-3 and TRBJ2-1; 9 bases are shared with TRBD2. The germline CDR1 and CDR2 sequences are LGHNA and YSLEER. The junction had 9 bases not matched to a gene; V was cut back by 4 bases and J by 5 bases. The CDR3 sequence is 16 residues long. Here the CDR3 DNA reads TGCGCCAGCAGCCTGCCGCTAGCGGGATTCGACAATGAGCAGTTCTTC. This sequence encodes CASSLPLAGFDNEQFF.

This clonotype appeared many times. J is TRBJ2-7 and V is TRBV5-6, with D perhaps TRBD1 (6 bases). V lost 2 bases and J 0 bases, leaving 9 bases between the germline ends. Germline CDR1 and CDR2: SGHDT and YYEEEE. The CDR3 extends over 14 amino acids. The DNA for the CDR3 is TGTGCCAGCAGCTTCCGGGACAACTCCTACGAGCAGTACTTC. Its translation: CASSFRDNSYEQYF. Together with reference TRBV5-6 and TRBJ2-7, the CDR3 gives the full variable domain: DAGVTQSPTHLIKTRGQQVTLRCSPKSGHDTVSWYQQALGQGPQFIFQYYEEEERQRGNFPDRFSGHQFPNYSSELNVNALLLGDSALYLCASSFRDNSYEQYFGPGTRLTVT.

Comment on this clonotype: Because the CDR3 is missing its conserved closing phenylalanine or tryptophan, this is likely a read error. CDR3 sequence reads: CASSLAPGFTDTQYS. CDR3 in DNA: TGTGCCAGCAGCTTAGCCCCCGGGTTCACAGATACGCAGTATTCT. The chain carries TRBV11-2 and TRBJ2-3, with D uncertain. This CDR3 region has 15 residues. V lost 1 base and J 2 bases, leaving 10 bases between the germline ends. Germline V gives CDR1 SGHAT, CDR2 FQNNGV.